What follows describes a single T cell receptor beta chain. Its antigen is not identified. The read ends 3 residues shy of where the CDR3 ends; the end is completed using the germline J gene. From germline, CDR1 is SGHVS and CDR2 FNYEAQ. The CDR3 has 15 residues. The V end was cut by 1 base, the J end by 3 bases, with 12 bases between. CD4+CD25+CD127- Tregs, CD4+CD25- non-Tregs, CD4 and CD8 cells were sorted. This sample is drawn from a study of Tregs in tolerant kidney transplant recipients. Findings and caveats of the study: In tolerant patients, donor-specific Tregs outgrew total Tregs, suggesting antigen-driven expansion. Findings come from small patient numbers and require larger validation. Biological reproducibility was not directly addressed in this study.

Produced via immunoSEQ multiplex PCR; TCRdb's table is partial and in-frame only. The specimen's table records more than 30,000 clones. This sequence joins TRBV7-6 and TRBJ1-2, with D possibly TRBD1 on 5 matching bases. Source: CD8+ T cells from blood, taken before the transplant. This clonotype was sampled from a human donor who received a combined kidney and bone marrow transplant. This CDR3 reads CASSLEPEGDYGYTF. Incomplete CDR3 DNA: TGTGCCAGCAGCTTAGAGCCAGAAGGGGACTATGGC.